The subject of this entry is one T cell receptor (beta chain). Its antigen remains undetermined. A much larger clone differs by one base, so this may be a read error. The sample is drawn from a study of tumor and adjacent non-tumor tissue in lung cancer (dated by TCRdb to the late 2010s). At the level of the whole study: The cohort included approximately 13 adenocarcinoma, a couple of squamous cell carcinoma and 1 small cell lung cancer patients. The approximately 15 enrolled patients, of whom some ten were men and 5 were women, were aged about 30 to 85 years and were diagnosed with TNM stage I to III disease. For each patient, one tumor sample and one normal lung sample were taken, giving under 35 paired specimens that underwent TCRbeta CDR3 sequencing. Sequencing produced some 130,000,000 productive TCRbeta reads in total, an average of about 4.17 million reads per sample. Bulk TCRbeta repertoires were compared between lung tumor tissue and matched distant non-tumor lung tissue obtained from roughly 16 lung cancer patients. General findings and caveats noted by the study authors: Only about 14 patients were in the cohort, and the authors stated that larger samples and more detailed clinical data are needed. The top 100 clones made up a significantly larger cumulative share of the repertoire in normal lung than in tumor tissue. Because peripheral blood was not sequenced, blood TCRbeta repertoires in the lung cancer patients of the study were not examined. Tumor tissue showed significantly higher TCR diversity (inverse Simpson) than normal lung tissue, at roughly 430 vs 170 (P = 0.0075, Mann-Whitney U test). TCR diversity was significantly higher in younger patients, and greater tumor TCR diversity was associated with shorter overall survival and shorter disease-free survival. The sequencing platform is not named in the methods, and unique molecular identifiers are not mentioned.

RNA was isolated from bulk, unsorted tissue, and RNA quality was assessed with a NanoDrop ND-1000 and an Agilent 2100. Distant non-tumor tissue taken more than 3 cm from the tumor edge was used as the normal lung sample. Newly diagnosed lung cancer patients without prior chemotherapy who had been admitted for thoracic surgery in China between August and November 2014 were enrolled as donors. Anyone who had undergone radiotherapy or chemotherapy before, or who had another cancer at the same time, was left out of the study. Pieces of surgical tissue measuring about 1-2.2 cm3 were kept in RNAlater solution and stored at -80 degrees C until use. Library creation used multiplex PCR. Instrument used: Illumina HiSeq 2500. TCRbeta libraries were constructed through three rounds of nested PCR with primers (Table S4) according to protocols adapted from ARM-PCR. Before sequencing, PCR products of 200-500 bp were cut from the gel and purified using the QIAquick gel extraction kit. Concerning the study's data processing: Trimmomatic was used to clean the reads, FLASH was used to merge the reads into complete CDR3 sequences, and MiTCR was used to assign the reads to V(D)J germline segments. VDJtools was used to compute clonal diversity as the inverse Simpson's index. A read counted as productive if the sequence was in-frame and lacked a premature stop codon. Starting from the raw public reads, TCRdb applied fastp trimming at Q25, assembled clones with MiXCR and retained in-frame beta chains. Every CDR3 protein is listed once, alongside the most common genes and DNA of its rows. The V and J calls follow TCRdb's processing rather than the paper's. This sample has under 85,000 distinct CDR3 sequences in its table, and approximately 82% of those were observed once. Of the sample, approximately 40% is held by the ten largest clones.

The CDR3 spans 13 residues, from the cysteine through the phenylalanine. The DNA shown is the 39-base CDR3, in frame from base 1. Based on the germline V gene, the CDR1 and CDR2 sequences are SQVTM and ANQGSEA. The rearranged segments are TRBV29-1 and TRBJ1-5; too little of a D gene remains to name it. The sequence was collected from a man between 65 and 85 years old with non-small cell lung cancer. Sequencing input: distant non-tumor lung tissue. The CDR3 protein is CSVLTYRNQPHNF. The sequenced DNA: TGCAGCGTTTTGACGTATCGCAATCAGCCCCATAATTTT. The variable domain in full, with residues beyond the CDR3 obtained from the reference TRBV29-1 and TRBJ1-5 genes, is SAVISQKPSRDICQRGTSLTIQCQVDSQVTMMFWYRQQPGQSLTLIATANQGSEATYESGFVIDKFPISRPNLTFSTLTVSNMSPEDSSIYLCSVLTYRNQPHNFGDGTRLSIL.